This TCR beta chain was obtained from a study of response to subunit inactivated influenza vaccine (dated by TCRdb to 2016 to 2019). In terms of the full investigation: Deep quantitative profiling of the T cell receptor repertoire was used in the study to follow responses to a trivalent subunit inactivated influenza vaccine. Study-wide conclusions, independent of this receptor: The authors proposed that each seasonal influenza vaccination may bring in only a limited number of new T cells.

For this clonotype: Its specific antigen is unknown. Base qualities are not at hand, and no much larger clone is one base apart.

The method was RT-PCR. The run used an Illumina HiSeq 2500. TCRdb cleaned the public reads at Q25 with fastp, built clones with MiXCR and kept in-frame beta chains. Records with the same CDR3 protein are collapsed into one entry carrying the most frequent genes and DNA. The sample table records 280,000 or so distinct CDR3 sequences; 21% of these occur just once. The ten biggest clones cover about 9.4% of the sample. The junction shows trimming of 1 base on V and 7 bases on J, and the gene matches do not reach 4 bases of it. From a lookup of the germline V gene, CDR1 and CDR2 are SGHVS and FNYEAQ. Including the terminal cysteine and phenylalanine, the CDR3 comprises 15 residues. The read is trimmed to its CDR3 DNA, 45 bases read in frame from base 1.

This clonotype originated in a man between 50 and 69 years old who received an inactivated influenza vaccine. Donor details come from another sample of the same person, matched by shared clones. The V and J genes are TRBV7-6 and TRBJ2-2, with TRBD1 identical over 9 junction bases. The sequencing used PBMCs from blood, collected 21 months after vaccination. The CDR3 here reads CASSLDRGHGGELFF. The nucleotides read TGTGCCAGCAGCTTAGACAGGGGGCACGGCGGGGAGCTGTTTTTT.